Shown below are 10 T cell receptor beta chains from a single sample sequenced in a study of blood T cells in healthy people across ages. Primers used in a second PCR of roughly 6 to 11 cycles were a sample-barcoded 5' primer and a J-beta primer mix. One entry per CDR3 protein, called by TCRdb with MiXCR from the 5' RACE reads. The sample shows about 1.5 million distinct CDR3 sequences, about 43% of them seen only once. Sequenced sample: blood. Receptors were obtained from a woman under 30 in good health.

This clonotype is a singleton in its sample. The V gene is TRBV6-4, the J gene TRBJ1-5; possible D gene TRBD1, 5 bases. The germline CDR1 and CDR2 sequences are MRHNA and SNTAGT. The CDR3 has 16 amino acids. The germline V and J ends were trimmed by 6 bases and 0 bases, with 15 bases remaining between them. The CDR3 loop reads CASRKRDVYSNQPQHF. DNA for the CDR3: TGTGCCAGCAGGAAAAGGGACGTCTATAGCAATCAGCCCCAGCATTTT.

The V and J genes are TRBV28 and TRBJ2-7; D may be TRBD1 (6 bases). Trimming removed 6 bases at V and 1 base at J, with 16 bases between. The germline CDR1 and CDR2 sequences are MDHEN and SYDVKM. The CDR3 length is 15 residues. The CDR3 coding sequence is TGTGCCAGCAGATCCGGGACACTATATTCCTACGAGCAGTACTTC. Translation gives CASRSGTLYSYEQYF.

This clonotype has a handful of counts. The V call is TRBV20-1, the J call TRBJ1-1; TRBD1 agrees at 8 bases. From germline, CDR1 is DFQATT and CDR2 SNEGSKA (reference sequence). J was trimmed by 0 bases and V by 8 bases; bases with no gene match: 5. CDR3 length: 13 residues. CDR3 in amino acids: CSPGQGMNTEAFF. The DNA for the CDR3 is TGCAGTCCCGGACAGGGAATGAACACTGAAGCTTTCTTT.

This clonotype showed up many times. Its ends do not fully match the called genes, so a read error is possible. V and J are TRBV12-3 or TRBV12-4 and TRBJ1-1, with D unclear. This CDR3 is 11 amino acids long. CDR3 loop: CASSLGTEAFF. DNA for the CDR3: TGCGCCAGCAGCTTGGGCACTGAAGCTTTCTTT.

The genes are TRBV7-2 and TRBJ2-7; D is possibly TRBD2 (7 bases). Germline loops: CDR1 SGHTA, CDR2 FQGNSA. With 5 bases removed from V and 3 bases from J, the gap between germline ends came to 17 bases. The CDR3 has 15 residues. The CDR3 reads CASSLGRGANYEQYF. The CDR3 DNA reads TGTGCCAGCAGCCTCGGACGGGGGGCTAACTACGAGCAGTACTTC.

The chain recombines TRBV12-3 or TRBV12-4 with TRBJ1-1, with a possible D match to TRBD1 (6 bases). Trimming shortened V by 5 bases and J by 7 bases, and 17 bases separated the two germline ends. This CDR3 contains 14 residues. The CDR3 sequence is CASSIQSGVSEAFF. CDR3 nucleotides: TGTGCCAGCAGTATACAATCAGGGGTCAGTGAAGCTTTCTTT.

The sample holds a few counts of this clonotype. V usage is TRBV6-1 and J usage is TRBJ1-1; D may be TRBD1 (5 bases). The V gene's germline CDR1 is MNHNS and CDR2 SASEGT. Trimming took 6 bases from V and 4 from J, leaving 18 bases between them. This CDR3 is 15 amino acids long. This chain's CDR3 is CASSRRDGGGTEAFF. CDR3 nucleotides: TGTGCCAGCAGCCGCCGGGACGGCGGGGGCACTGAAGCTTTCTTT.

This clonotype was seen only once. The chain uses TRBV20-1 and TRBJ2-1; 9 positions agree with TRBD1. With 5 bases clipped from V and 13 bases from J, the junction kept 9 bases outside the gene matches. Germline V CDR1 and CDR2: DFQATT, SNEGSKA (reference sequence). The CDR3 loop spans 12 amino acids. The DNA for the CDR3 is TGCAGTGCTGACCCGGGACAGGGTACCCAGTTCTTC. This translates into CSADPGQGTQFF.

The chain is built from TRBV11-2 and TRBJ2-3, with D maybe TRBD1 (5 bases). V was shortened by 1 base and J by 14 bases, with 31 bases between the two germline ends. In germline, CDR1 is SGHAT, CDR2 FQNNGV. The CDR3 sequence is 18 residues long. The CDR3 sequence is CASSLVGRRKAATSQGYF. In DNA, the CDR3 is TGTGCCAGCAGCTTAGTTGGTCGTCGGAAGGCGGCGACCTCTCAGGGGTATTTT.

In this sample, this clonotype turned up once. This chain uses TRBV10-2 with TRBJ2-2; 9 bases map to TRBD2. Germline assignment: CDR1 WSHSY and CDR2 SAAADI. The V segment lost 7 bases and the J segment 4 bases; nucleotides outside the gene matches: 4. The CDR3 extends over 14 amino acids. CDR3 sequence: CASTQLAGTGELFF. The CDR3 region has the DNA TGCGCCAGCACCCAACTAGCGGGCACCGGGGAGCTGTTTTTT.